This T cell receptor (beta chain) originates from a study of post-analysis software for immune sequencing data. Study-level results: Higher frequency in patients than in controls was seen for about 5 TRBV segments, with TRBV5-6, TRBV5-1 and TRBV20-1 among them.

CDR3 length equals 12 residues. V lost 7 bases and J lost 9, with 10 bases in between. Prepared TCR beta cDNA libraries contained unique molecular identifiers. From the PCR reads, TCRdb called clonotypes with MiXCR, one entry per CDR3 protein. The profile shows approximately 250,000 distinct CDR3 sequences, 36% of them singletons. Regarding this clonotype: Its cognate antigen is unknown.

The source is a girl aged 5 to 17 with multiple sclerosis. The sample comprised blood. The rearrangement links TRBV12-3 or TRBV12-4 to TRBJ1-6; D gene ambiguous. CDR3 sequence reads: CASTSLGSPLHF. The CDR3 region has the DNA TGTGCCAGCACCTCCCTGGGTTCACCCCTCCACTTT.